This T cell receptor (beta chain) is drawn from a study of cytomegalovirus exposure and HLA in healthy donors. CDR3 length equals 13 residues. V was cut by 3 bases and J by 2 bases, with 8 bases left in between. Germline loops: CDR1 SGHAT, CDR2 FQNNGV. Primers: 60 Vbeta forward and 13 Jbeta reverse. Only in-frame clones appear in the TCRdb table, and some are missing; sequencing was by immunoSEQ multiplex PCR. The sample carries around 200,000 clones, approximately 80% recorded once. Source material: PBMCs. The chain employs TRBV11-2 and TRBJ2-7; D is perhaps TRBD1 (6 bases). The sequence derives from a woman aged 50 to 60 in good health and CMV-seropositive. The DNA of the CDR3 is TGTGCCAGCAGCTTCGCAGGGGCCTACGAGCAGTACTTC. Its protein product is CASSFAGAYEQYF.